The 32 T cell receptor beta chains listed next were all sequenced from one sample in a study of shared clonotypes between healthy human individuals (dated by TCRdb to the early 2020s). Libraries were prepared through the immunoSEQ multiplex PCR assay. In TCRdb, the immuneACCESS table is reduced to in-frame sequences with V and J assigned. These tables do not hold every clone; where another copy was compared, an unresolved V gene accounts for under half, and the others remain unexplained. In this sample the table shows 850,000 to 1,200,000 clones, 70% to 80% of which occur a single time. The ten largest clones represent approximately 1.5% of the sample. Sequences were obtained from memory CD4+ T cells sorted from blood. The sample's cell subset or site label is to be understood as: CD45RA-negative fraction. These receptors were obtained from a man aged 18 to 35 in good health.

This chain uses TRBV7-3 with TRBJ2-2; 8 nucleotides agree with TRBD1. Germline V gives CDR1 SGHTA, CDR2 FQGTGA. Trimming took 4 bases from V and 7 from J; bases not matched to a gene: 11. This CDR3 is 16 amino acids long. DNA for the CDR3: TGTGCCAGCAGCTCGCTCCAGGGGGCGAAGGGCGGGGAGCTGTTTTTT. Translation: CASSSLQGAKGGELFF.

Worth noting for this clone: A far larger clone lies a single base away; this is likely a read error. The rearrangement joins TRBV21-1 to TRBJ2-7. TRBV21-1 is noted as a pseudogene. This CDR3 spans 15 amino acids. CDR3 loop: CASSCRRVESYEQYF. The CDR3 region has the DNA TGTGCCAGCAGCTGCCGAAGGGTCGAGTCCTACGAGCAGTACTTC.

The CDR3 protein is CSLQTSYEQYF. CDR3 nucleotides: TGCAGCCTACAAACCTCCTACGAGCAGTACTTC. The chain recombines TRBV20-1 with TRBJ2-7; D uncertain. The CDR3 runs 11 residues. CDR1 and CDR2 (germline): DFQATT, SNEGSKA (reference sequence).

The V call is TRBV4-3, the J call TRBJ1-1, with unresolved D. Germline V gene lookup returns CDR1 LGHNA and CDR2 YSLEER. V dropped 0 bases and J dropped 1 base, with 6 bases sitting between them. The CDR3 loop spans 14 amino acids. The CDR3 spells CASSQEAENTEAFF. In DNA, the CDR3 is TGCGCCAGCAGCCAAGAGGCAGAGAACACTGAAGCTTTCTTT.

In DNA, the CDR3 is TGTGCCAGCAGTCAGTTGGGGGGCTATGGCTACACCTTC. Its translation is CASSQLGGYGYTF. The chain is built from TRBV7-2 and TRBJ1-2; weak D call: TRBD1 (5 bases). Germline CDR1 reads SGHTA; CDR2 reads FQGNSA. The V end was cut by 6 bases, the J end by 4 bases, with 12 bases between. This CDR3 spans 13 amino acids.

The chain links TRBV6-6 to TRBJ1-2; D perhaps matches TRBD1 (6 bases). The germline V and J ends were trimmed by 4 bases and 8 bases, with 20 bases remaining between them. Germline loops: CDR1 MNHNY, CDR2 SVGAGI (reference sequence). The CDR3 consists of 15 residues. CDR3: CASSSATGQIGGYTF. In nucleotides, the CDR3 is TGTGCCAGCAGTTCCGCGACAGGTCAAATCGGGGGCTACACCTTC.

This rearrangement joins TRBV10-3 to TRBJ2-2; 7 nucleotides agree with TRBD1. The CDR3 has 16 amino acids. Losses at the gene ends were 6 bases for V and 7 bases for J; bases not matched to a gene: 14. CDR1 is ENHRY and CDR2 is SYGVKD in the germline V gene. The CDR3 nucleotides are TGTGCCATCAGCCCGACCAGACGACAGGGTGGCGGGGAGCTGTTTTTT. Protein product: CAISPTRRQGGGELFF.

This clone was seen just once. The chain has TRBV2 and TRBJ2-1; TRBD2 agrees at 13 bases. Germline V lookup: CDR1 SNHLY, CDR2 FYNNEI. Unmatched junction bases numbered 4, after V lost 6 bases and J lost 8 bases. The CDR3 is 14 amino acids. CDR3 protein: CASRGTSGIYEQFF. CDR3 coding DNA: TGTGCCAGCAGGGGGACTAGCGGGATCTATGAGCAGTTCTTC. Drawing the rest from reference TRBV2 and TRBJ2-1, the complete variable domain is EPEVTQTPSHQVTQMGQEVILRCVPISNHLYFYWYRQILGQKVEFLVSFYNNEISEKSEIFDDQFSVERPDGSNFTLKIRSTKLEDSAMYFCASRGTSGIYEQFFGPGTRLTVL.

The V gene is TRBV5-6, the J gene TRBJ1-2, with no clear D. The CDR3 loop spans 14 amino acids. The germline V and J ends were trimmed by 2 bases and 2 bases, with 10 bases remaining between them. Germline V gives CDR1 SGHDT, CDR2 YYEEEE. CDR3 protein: CASSFFESNYGYTF. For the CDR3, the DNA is TGTGCCAGCAGCTTCTTTGAGTCGAACTATGGCTACACCTTC.

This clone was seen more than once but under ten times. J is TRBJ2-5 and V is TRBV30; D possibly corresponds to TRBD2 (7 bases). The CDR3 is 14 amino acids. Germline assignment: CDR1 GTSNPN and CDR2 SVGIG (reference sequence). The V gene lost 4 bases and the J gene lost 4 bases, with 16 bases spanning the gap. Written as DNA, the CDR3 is TGTGCCTGGACCCGCGGGGGCTGGGGAGAGACCCAGTACTTC. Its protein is CAWTRGGWGETQYF.

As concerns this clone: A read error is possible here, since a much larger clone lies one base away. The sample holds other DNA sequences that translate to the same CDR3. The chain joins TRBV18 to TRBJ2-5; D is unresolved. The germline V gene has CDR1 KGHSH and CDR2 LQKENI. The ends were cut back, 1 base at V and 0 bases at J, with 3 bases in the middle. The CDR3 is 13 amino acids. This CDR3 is CASSPRNQETQYF. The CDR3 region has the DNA TGTGCCAGCTCACCACGAAACCAAGAGACCCAGTACTTC.

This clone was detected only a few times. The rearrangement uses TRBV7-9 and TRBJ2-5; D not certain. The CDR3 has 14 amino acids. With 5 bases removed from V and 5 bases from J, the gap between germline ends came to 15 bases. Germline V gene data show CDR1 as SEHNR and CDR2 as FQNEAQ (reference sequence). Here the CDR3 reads CASSPEDRRETQYF. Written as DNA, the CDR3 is TGTGCCAGCAGCCCTGAGGACCGCAGGGAGACCCAGTACTTC.

The CDR3 region has the DNA TGTGCCAGCAGACCCCATGGAGGGATTGGCTACACCTTC. Its translation: CASRPHGGIGYTF. The chain is built from TRBV6-1 and TRBJ1-2, with D unresolved. CDR1 and CDR2 (germline): MNHNS, SASEGT. The ends were cut back, 6 bases at V and 7 bases at J, with 15 bases in the middle. The CDR3 is made up of 13 amino acids.

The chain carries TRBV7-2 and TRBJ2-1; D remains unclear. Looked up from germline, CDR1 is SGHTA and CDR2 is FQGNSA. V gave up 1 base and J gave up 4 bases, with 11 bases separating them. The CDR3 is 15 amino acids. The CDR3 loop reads CASSLEMGSYNEQFF. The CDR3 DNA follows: TGTGCCAGCAGCTTAGAAATGGGAAGTTACAATGAGCAGTTCTTC.

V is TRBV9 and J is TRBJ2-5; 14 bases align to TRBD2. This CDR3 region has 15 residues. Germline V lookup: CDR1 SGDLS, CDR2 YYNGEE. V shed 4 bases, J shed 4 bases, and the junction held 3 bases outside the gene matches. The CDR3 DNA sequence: TGTGCCAGCAGCTCAGGACTAGCGGGAGGAGAGACCCAGTACTTC. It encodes CASSSGLAGGETQYF.

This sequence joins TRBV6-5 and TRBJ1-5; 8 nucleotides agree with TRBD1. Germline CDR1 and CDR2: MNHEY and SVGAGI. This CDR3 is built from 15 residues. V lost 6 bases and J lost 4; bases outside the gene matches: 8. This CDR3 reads CASSQGTGRNQPQHF. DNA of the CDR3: TGTGCCAGCAGCCAGGGGACAGGAAGGAATCAGCCCCAGCATTTT.

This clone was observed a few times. The CDR3 nucleotides are TGCGCCAGCAGTGAAATGAGCAATCAGCCCCAGCATTTT. Its translation: CASSEMSNQPQHF. The chain is built from TRBV10-2 and TRBJ1-5; D remains unclear. V was shortened by 3 bases and J by 1 base, with 4 bases between the two germline ends. This CDR3 comprises 13 residues. Germline loops: CDR1 WSHSY, CDR2 SAAADI.

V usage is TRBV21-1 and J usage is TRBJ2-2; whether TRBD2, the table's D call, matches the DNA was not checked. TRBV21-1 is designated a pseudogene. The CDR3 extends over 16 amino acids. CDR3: CASSKGGAFDTGELFF. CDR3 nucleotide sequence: TGTGCCAGCAGCAAAGGCGGGGCTTTCGACACCGGGGAGCTGTTTTTT.

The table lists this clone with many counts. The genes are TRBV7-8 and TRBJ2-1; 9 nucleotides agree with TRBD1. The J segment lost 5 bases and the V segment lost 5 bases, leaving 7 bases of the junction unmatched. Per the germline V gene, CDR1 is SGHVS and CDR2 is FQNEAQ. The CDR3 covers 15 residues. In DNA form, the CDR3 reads TGTGCCAGCAGCCCTACAGGGGGCCAAAACAATGAGCAGTTCTTC. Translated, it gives CASSPTGGQNNEQFF. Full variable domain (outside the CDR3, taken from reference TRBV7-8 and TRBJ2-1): GAGVSQSPRYKVAKRGQDVALRCDPISGHVSLFWYQQALGQGPEFLTYFQNEAQLDKSGLPSDRFFAERPEGSVSTLKIQRTQQEDSAVYLCASSPTGGQNNEQFFGPGTRLTVL.

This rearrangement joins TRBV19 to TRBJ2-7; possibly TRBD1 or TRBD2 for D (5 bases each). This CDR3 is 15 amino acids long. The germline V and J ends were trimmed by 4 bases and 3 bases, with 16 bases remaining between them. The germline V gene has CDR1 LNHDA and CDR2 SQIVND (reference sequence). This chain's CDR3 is CASSRFGGTGYEQYF. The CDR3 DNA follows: TGTGCCAGTAGTAGATTTGGGGGAACCGGCTACGAGCAGTACTTC.

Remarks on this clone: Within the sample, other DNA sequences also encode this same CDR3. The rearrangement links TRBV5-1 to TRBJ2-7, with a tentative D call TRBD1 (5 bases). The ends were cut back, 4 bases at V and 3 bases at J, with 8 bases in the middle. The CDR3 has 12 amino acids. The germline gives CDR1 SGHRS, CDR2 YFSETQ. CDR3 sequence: CASSQDSYEQYF. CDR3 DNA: TGCGCCAGCAGCCAAGACAGCTACGAGCAGTACTTC.

Here the CDR3 DNA reads TGTGCCAGCAGCCGAACGCAAAGTGGGGCCCTCTCTGGAAACACCATATATTTT. Translated: CASSRTQSGALSGNTIYF. The genes are TRBV4-2 and TRBJ1-3, with D perhaps TRBD1 (5 bases). CDR3 size: 18 residues. The V gene's germline CDR1 is LGHNA and CDR2 YNFKEQ. Between the trimmed V and J ends, which lost 4 bases and 0 bases, there was a span of 19 bases.

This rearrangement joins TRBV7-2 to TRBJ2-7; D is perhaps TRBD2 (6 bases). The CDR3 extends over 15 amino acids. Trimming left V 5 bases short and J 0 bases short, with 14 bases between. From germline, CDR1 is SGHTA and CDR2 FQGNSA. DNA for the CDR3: TGTGCCAGCAGCCGTAGCGGCTACAGCTCCTACGAGCAGTACTTC. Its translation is CASSRSGYSSYEQYF.

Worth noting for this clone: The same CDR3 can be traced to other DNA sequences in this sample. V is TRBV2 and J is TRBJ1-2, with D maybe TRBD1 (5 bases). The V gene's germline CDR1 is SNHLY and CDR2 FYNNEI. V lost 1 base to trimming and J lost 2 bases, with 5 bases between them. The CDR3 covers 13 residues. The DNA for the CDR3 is TGTGCCAGCAGTGAAGGGACAAACTATGGCTACACCTTC. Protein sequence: CASSEGTNYGYTF.

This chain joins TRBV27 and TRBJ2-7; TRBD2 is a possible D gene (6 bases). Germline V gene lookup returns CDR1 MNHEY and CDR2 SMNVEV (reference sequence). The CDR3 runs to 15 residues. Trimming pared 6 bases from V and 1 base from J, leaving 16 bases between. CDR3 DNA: TGTGCCAGCAGCCTCCTCGCTAGCGTATCCTACGAGCAGTACTTC. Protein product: CASSLLASVSYEQYF.

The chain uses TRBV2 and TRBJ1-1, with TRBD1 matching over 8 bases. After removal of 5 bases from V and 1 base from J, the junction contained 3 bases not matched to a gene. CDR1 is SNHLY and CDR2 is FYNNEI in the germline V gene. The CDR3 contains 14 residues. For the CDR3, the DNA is TGTGCCAGCAGTTGGGACAGGAGGAACACTGAAGCTTTCTTT. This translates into CASSWDRRNTEAFF.

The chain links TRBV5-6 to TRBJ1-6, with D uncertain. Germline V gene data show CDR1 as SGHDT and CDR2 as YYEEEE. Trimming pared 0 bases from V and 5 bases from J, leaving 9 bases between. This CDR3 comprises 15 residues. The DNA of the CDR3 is TGTGCCAGCAGCTTGGGAAGGCGGGATAATTCACCCCTCCACTTT. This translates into CASSLGRRDNSPLHF.

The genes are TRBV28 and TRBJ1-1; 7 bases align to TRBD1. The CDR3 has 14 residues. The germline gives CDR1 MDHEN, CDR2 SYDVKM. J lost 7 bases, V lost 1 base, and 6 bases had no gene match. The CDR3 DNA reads TGTGCCAGCAGTTTATCTAAGGGGGCAGGTGAAGCTTTCTTT. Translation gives CASSLSKGAGEAFF. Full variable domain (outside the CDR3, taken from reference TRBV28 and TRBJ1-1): DVKVTQSSRYLVKRTGEKVFLECVQDMDHENMFWYRQDPGLGLRLIYFSYDVKMKEKGDIPEGYSVSREKKERFSLILESASTNQTSMYLCASSLSKGAGEAFFGQGTRLTVV.

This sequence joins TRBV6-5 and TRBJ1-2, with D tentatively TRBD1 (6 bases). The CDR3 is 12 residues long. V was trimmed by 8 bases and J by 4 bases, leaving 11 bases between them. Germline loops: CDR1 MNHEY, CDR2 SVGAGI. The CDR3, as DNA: TGTGCCAGCTCGGGGGCCGGCTATGGCTACACCTTC. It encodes CASSGAGYGYTF.

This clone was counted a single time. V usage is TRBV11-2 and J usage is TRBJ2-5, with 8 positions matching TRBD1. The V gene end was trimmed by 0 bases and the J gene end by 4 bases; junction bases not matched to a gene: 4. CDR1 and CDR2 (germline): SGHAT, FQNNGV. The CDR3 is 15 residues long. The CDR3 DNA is TGTGCCAGCAGCTTAGACGACAGGGGAGCAGAGACCCAGTACTTC. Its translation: CASSLDDRGAETQYF. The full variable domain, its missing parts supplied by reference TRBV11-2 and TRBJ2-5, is EAGVAQSPRYKIIEKRQSVAFWCNPISGHATLYWYQQILGQGPKLLIQFQNNGVVDDSQLPKDRFSAERLKGVDSTLKIQPAKLEDSAVYLCASSLDDRGAETQYFGPGTRLLVL.

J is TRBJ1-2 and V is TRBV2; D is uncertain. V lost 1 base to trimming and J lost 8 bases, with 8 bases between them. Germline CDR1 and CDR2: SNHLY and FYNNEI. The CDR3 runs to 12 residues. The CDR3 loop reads CASSEGSMGYTF. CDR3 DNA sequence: TGTGCCAGCAGTGAAGGGAGCATGGGCTACACCTTC. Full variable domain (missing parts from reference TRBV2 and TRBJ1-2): EPEVTQTPSHQVTQMGQEVILRCVPISNHLYFYWYRQILGQKVEFLVSFYNNEISEKSEIFDDQFSVERPDGSNFTLKIRSTKLEDSAMYFCASSEGSMGYTFGSGTRLTVV.

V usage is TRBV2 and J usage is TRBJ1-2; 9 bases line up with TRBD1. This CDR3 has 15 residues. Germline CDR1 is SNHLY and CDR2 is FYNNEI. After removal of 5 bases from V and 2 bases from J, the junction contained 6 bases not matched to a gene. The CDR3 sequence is CASSRDREANYGYTF. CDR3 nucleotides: TGTGCCAGCAGTCGGGACAGGGAGGCCAACTATGGCTACACCTTC.